The T cell receptor (beta chain) described here comes from a study of blood T cell repertoires in COVID-19 (dated by TCRdb to 2020 to 2021). As for the study more broadly: The collaborator samples originated in the United States, Italy and Spain and spanned the acute and convalescent phases of COVID-19. The prospective study material was composed of cDNA or gDNA derived from T cells, B-cell-depleted T cells, or PBMCs. The dataset comprised deeply sampled blood TCRbeta repertoires from subjects exposed to, actively infected with, or recovered from COVID-19. The repertoires were released in a freely available public database meant as a resource for research on the immune response to SARS-CoV-2. Samples were obtained from the ongoing ImmuneRACE study (first 160 participants) and from roughly 1,300 subjects provided by 6 global collaborators. Sample metadata almost always included a de-identified subject ID, COVID-19 status, age in years and sex. Where HLA class I and class II types were available, the types were taken from metadata supplied by the sample provider, not from assay-based typing.

About this clone itself: Its antigen is currently not known. No base qualities exist here, and no much larger clone lies one base off it.

General conclusions and limits of the study: The quantity of clinical and demographic metadata differed by source and by participant and was supplied without curation.

The immunoSEQ Assay, a bias-controlled multiplex PCR, was used to amplify TCRbeta CDR3 regions from genomic DNA. Per the source publication's procedure: Nucleated cell counts per sample were estimated from amplification of reference gene primers within the assay. To quantify the absolute abundance of each unique TCRbeta CDR3 rearrangement, sequence reads were collapsed and filtered. For each sample, productive Simpson clonality was calculated as the square root of Simpson's diversity index across productive rearrangements. TCRdb's version of the immuneACCESS table is confined to in-frame rearrangements and falls short of the full clone set. An unresolved V gene accounts for under half of the shortfall where checked; the remainder is of unknown origin. That table furnishes V, J and clone size, whereas the DNA furnished D and trimming. The sample profile shows 300,000 to 400,000 clones; 80% to 90% of them were found once. The ten largest clones add up to less than 9.5% of the sample.

Samples from volunteer blood donors who had recovered from COVID-19 were contributed by a second Seattle source. The collaborating institutions used their own protocols to collect whole blood in K2EDTA tubes. For TCRbeta analysis, collaborators shipped samples as frozen whole blood, isolated PBMCs, or DNA extracted from either of those sample types. V trim: 6 bases; J trim: 8 bases; unmatched bases: 11. The germline V gene (reference sequence) gives CDR1 as LNHDA and CDR2 as SQIVND. The CDR3 runs 16 amino acids, cysteine and phenylalanine included. The only DNA kept is the CDR3, 48 bases in frame from the first base.

Sequenced sample: peripheral blood. The chain uses TRBV19 and TRBJ2-1; TRBD1 aligns with 12 central bases. The sequence derives from a woman in her forties or fifties who had recovered from COVID-19. CDR3 reads: CASSRSRDRGLDEQFF. In nucleotide form, the sequence is TGTGCCAGTAGCCGAAGTCGGGACAGGGGGCTCGATGAGCAGTTCTTC.